This passage covers 5 T cell receptor beta chains from one sample sequenced in a study of T cells after yellow fever vaccination. TCRdb ran MiXCR on the 5' RACE reads and lists one entry per CDR3 protein. Of fewer than 400,000 distinct CDR3 sequences in the sample, roughly 10% were seen once. The source was CD4+ T cells sorted from PBMCs, collected 45 days after the yellow fever booster vaccination. Source of these receptors: a man between 18 and 29 years old who received the YFV17D yellow fever vaccine.

This clonotype was counted at least ten times. The CDR3 DNA reads as TGTGCCAGCAGTGCGACAGGGACCACTGAAGCTTTCTTT. Amino acids: CASSATGTTEAFF. The chain is built from TRBV12-3 or TRBV12-4 and TRBJ1-1; 7 bases fit TRBD1. The CDR3 spans 13 residues. V lost 5 bases to trimming and J lost 4 bases; unmatched junction nucleotides: 4.

The CDR3 is CSARELGGPDTQYF. The CDR3 DNA follows: TGCAGCGCGCGAGAATTGGGGGGTCCAGATACGCAGTATTTT. The rearrangement links TRBV29-1 to TRBJ2-3, with D possibly matching TRBD2 (6 bases). CDR3 length: 14 residues. V lost 7 bases and J 4 bases, leaving 18 bases between the germline ends. Germline-derived CDR1 and CDR2 are SQVTM and ANQGSEA.

The chain uses TRBV5-1 and TRBJ2-3; D is unclear. The germline V and J ends were trimmed by 5 bases and 7 bases, with 23 bases remaining between them. Germline CDR1 is SGHRS and CDR2 is YFSETQ. This CDR3 comprises 16 residues. CDR3 bases: TGCGCCAGCAGTCCTGCCACCCGCCCCAATGGAAATACGCAGTATTTT. As protein: CASSPATRPNGNTQYF.

This chain connects TRBV6-2 or TRBV6-3 to TRBJ2-2, with D perhaps being TRBD1 or TRBD2 (5 bases each). CDR1 and CDR2 from the germline V gene are MNHEY and SVGEGT. Trimming stripped 3 bases from V and 10 bases from J, with 12 bases between. The CDR3 is 13 residues long. The CDR3, as DNA: TGTGCCAGCAGTTATGACGGGGCTGTGGAGCTGTTTTTT. Translation: CASSYDGAVELFF.

This clonotype was counted at least ten times. The chain couples TRBV28 to TRBJ1-2, with D perhaps TRBD1 (5 bases). Germline assignment: CDR1 MDHEN and CDR2 SYDVKM. The CDR3 sequence is 12 residues long. The V end was cut by 7 bases, the J end by 8 bases, with 14 bases between. For the CDR3, the DNA is TGTGCCAGCACCCTCTGGGGGTCCGGCTACACCTTC. It yields the protein CASTLWGSGYTF.